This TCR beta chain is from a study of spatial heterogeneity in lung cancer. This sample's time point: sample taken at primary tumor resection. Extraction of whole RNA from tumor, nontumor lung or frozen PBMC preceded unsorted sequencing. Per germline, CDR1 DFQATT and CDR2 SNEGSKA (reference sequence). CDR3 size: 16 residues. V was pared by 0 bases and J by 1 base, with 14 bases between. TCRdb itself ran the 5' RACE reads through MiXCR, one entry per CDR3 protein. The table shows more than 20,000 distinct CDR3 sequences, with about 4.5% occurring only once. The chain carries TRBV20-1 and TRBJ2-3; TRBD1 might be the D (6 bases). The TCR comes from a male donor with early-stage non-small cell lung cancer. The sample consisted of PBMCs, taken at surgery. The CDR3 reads CSAREGAAAGTDTQYF. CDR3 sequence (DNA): TGCAGTGCTAGAGAGGGGGCAGCGGCAGGCACAGATACGCAGTATTTT.